These 20 T cell receptor beta chains came from one sample sequenced in a study of CD4 T cells in relation to SARS-CoV-2 and coronaviruses (dated by TCRdb to the early 2020s). Receptor amplification or capture employed the immunoSEQ multiplex PCR assay. This is the immuneACCESS table as TCRdb keeps it, with only in-frame sequences that have V and J called. A part of the clones is gone; compared with another copy, unresolved V genes explain less than half, and the rest is unexplained. Counted in this sample were approximately 38,000 clones; approximately 90% of them appeared once. Roughly 9% of the sample goes to the ten largest clones. Sequenced input: memory CD4+ T cells from PBMCs. What this sample's cell subset or site label stands for: memory (non-naive) CD4+ T cells. The receptors were sampled from an adult with COVID-19.

This sequence joins TRBV28 and TRBJ1-2; D is uncertain. Germline values: CDR1 MDHEN, CDR2 SYDVKM. Trimming took 2 bases from V and 2 from J, leaving 6 bases between them. CDR3 size: 13 residues. In DNA form, the CDR3 reads TGTGCCAGCAGTTTAGGGAAGAACTATGGCTACACCTTC. Translating it yields CASSLGKNYGYTF.

V usage is TRBV15 and J usage is TRBJ1-2; D not resolved. This CDR3 spans 15 amino acids. Germline CDR1 reads LNHNV; CDR2 reads YYDKDF (reference sequence). V was cut by 0 bases and J by 0 bases, with 8 bases left in between. The CDR3 region has the DNA TGTGCCACCAGCAGAGATAAGACTACTAACTATGGCTACACCTTC. This translates into CATSRDKTTNYGYTF.

The rearrangement links TRBV5-5 to TRBJ1-6, with 8 bases lining up with TRBD1. The CDR3 consists of 14 residues. The V segment lost 3 bases and the J segment 8 bases; nucleotides outside the gene matches: 4. Germline V gene data show CDR1 as SGHKS and CDR2 as YYEKEE (reference sequence). DNA for the CDR3: TGTGCCAGCAGCTCTAGGACAGGGTATTCACCCCTCCACTTT. This translates into CASSSRTGYSPLHF. Using reference TRBV5-5 and TRBJ1-6 for the parts outside the CDR3, the full variable domain is DAGVTQSPTHLIKTRGQQVTLRCSPISGHKSVSWYQQVLGQGPQFIFQYYEKEERGRGNFPDRFSARQFPNYSSELNVNALLLGDSALYLCASSSRTGYSPLHFGNGTRLTVT.

The rearrangement uses TRBV2 and TRBJ2-2; tentatively, D is TRBD2 (6 bases). CDR3 size: 15 residues. Trimming took off 9 bases at V and 3 bases at J, with 17 bases between the two ends. Germline CDR1 SNHLY, CDR2 FYNNEI. The CDR3 DNA reads as TGTGCCAGTAAAGGGGACCGGGGGTACACCGGGGAGCTGTTTTTT. Encoded protein: CASKGDRGYTGELFF.

The J gene is TRBJ2-1, the V gene TRBV5-1; perhaps TRBD2 as D (6 bases). The ends were cut back, 3 bases at V and 7 bases at J, with 11 bases in the middle. The CDR3 contains 13 residues. Germline V CDR1 and CDR2: SGHRS, YFSETQ. The CDR3 loop is CASSSRRGNEQFF. The CDR3 DNA reads as TGCGCCAGCAGCTCGAGACGGGGGAATGAGCAGTTCTTC.

The rearrangement uses TRBV21-1 and TRBJ1-2; no check of the table's D call, TRBD1, against the DNA was made. TRBV21-1 is an annotated pseudogene. The CDR3 covers 16 residues. CDR3 residues: CASSNKGQRYNYGYTF. CDR3 bases: TGTGCCAGCAGCAATAAGGGACAGAGATATAACTATGGCTACACCTTC.

The V and J genes are TRBV18 and TRBJ2-6; the D is unclear. The V and J ends lost 5 bases and 1 base respectively, with 6 bases between them. Per germline, CDR1 KGHSH and CDR2 LQKENI. There are 14 residues in the CDR3. CDR3 sequence reads: CASSELSGANVLTF. The CDR3 nucleotides are TGTGCCAGCTCAGAATTATCTGGGGCCAACGTCCTGACTTTC.

This clone appeared once. The chain is built from TRBV9 and TRBJ1-1; D not certain. CDR3 length: 14 amino acids. Germline V gene data show CDR1 as SGDLS and CDR2 as YYNGEE. With 4 bases removed from V and 2 bases from J, the gap between germline ends came to 12 bases. This CDR3 is CASSFTGLNTEAFF. CDR3 coding DNA: TGTGCCAGCAGCTTCACCGGACTAAACACTGAAGCTTTCTTT.

The chain joins TRBV11-2 to TRBJ2-3, with TRBD2 as a possible D gene (7 bases). This CDR3 spans 15 amino acids. Germline CDR1 reads SGHAT; CDR2 reads FQNNGV. V lost 4 bases and J lost 1, with 12 bases in between. CDR3 bases: TGTGCCAGCAGCTCTTTGGGGGGGCGCACAGATACGCAGTATTTT. Encoded protein: CASSSLGGRTDTQYF. The whole variable domain, filled in from reference TRBV11-2 and TRBJ2-3, reads EAGVAQSPRYKIIEKRQSVAFWCNPISGHATLYWYQQILGQGPKLLIQFQNNGVVDDSQLPKDRFSAERLKGVDSTLKIQPAKLEDSAVYLCASSSLGGRTDTQYFGPGTRLTVL.

This clone was counted a single time. The chain carries TRBV2 and TRBJ2-7; 7 bases fit TRBD1. With V trimmed by 6 bases and J by 2 bases, 4 bases remained unmatched. Germline V gene lookup returns CDR1 SNHLY and CDR2 FYNNEI. This CDR3 is built from 13 residues. CDR3 region: CASRPTGAYEQYF. Here the CDR3 DNA reads TGTGCCAGCAGACCCACAGGGGCCTACGAGCAGTACTTC.

This chain connects TRBV15 to TRBJ1-5; D is possibly TRBD1 (6 bases). Per germline, CDR1 LNHNV and CDR2 YYDKDF (reference sequence). The CDR3 is 15 residues long. V shed 5 bases and J shed 0 bases, with 11 bases lying between them. The CDR3 reads CATSLRDISNQPQHF. DNA of the CDR3: TGTGCCACCAGCCTGCGGGACATTAGCAATCAGCCCCAGCATTTT.

The gene calls are TRBV9 and TRBJ2-3; D gene unclear. The CDR3 has 12 residues. With 0 bases removed from V and 5 bases from J, the gap between germline ends came to 4 bases. In germline, CDR1 is SGDLS, CDR2 YYNGEE. This chain's CDR3 is CASSVGLDTQYF. CDR3 sequence (DNA): TGTGCCAGCAGCGTAGGATTAGATACGCAGTATTTT.

In regard to this clone: One end of the junction varies from germline; a read error may be responsible. The chain carries TRBV9 and TRBJ2-7; TRBD2 matches 9 bases. The CDR3 totals 13 residues. Germline lookup yields CDR1 SGDLS and CDR2 YYNGEE. CDR3 loop: CASSVDLAGHPTF. The CDR3 DNA reads as TGTGCCAGCAGCGTAGACCTAGCGGGGCATCCGACCTTC.

This clone has just a few counts. The chain combines TRBV6-5 with TRBJ1-2; D gene uncertain. CDR3 length: 14 residues. Germline V CDR1 and CDR2: MNHEY, SVGAGI. Trimming pared 0 bases from V and 2 bases from J, leaving 7 bases between. CDR3 sequence reads: CASSYSVGNYGYTF. The CDR3 DNA reads TGTGCCAGCAGTTACTCGGTAGGGAACTATGGCTACACCTTC.

CDR3 region: CASSGGTGVGQPQHF. The CDR3 DNA follows: TGTGCCAGCAGCGGGGGGACAGGGGTAGGTCAGCCCCAGCATTTT. The J gene is TRBJ1-5, the V gene TRBV7-2; 10 nucleotides line up with TRBD1. The ends lost 5 bases at V and 6 bases at J; junction bases unmatched: 7. This CDR3 spans 15 amino acids. CDR1 is SGHTA and CDR2 is FQGNSA in the germline V gene.

This clone was counted only a few times. The rearrangement uses TRBV4-3 and TRBJ1-5; D call uncertain. CDR3 length: 14 amino acids. V lost 4 bases and J 1 base, leaving 8 bases between the germline ends. In germline, CDR1 is LGHNA, CDR2 YSLEER. The CDR3 DNA is TGCGCCAGCAGCCCCGAGTTAAGCAATCAGCCCCAGCATTTT. It specifies CASSPELSNQPQHF.

The chain links TRBV9 to TRBJ1-2; tentative D call: TRBD1 (5 bases). Germline CDR1 SGDLS, CDR2 YYNGEE. Between the trimmed V and J ends, which lost 0 bases and 4 bases, there was a span of 16 bases. CDR3 length equals 16 residues. The DNA for the CDR3 is TGTGCCAGCAGCGTAGGATTTGGAGGGGCTGGCTATGGCTACACCTTC. Its protein is CASSVGFGGAGYGYTF.

The rearrangement uses TRBV6-5 and TRBJ2-7; TRBD2 agrees at 7 bases. The CDR3 has 15 amino acids. The germline gives CDR1 MNHEY, CDR2 SVGAGI. J was trimmed by 0 bases and V by 8 bases; bases with no gene match: 10. The CDR3 sequence: CASFQRGRSSYEQYF. CDR3 sequence (DNA): TGTGCCAGCTTCCAGCGGGGCCGGAGCTCCTACGAGCAGTACTTC.

The rearrangement links TRBV5-4 to TRBJ1-1; possible D gene TRBD1, 5 bases. The CDR3 contains 15 residues. Germline V gene lookup returns CDR1 SGHNT and CDR2 YYREEE (reference sequence). Trimming took off 4 bases at V and 5 bases at J, with 18 bases between the two ends. The CDR3 DNA follows: TGTGCCAGCAGCCCGGCCGGGACGGGGGGTACTGAAGCTTTCTTT. Encoded protein: CASSPAGTGGTEAFF. The whole variable domain, remainder taken from reference TRBV5-4 and TRBJ1-1, is ETGVTQSPTHLIKTRGQQVTLRCSSQSGHNTVSWYQQALGQGPQFIFQYYREEENGRGNFPPRFSGLQFPNYSSELNVNALELDDSALYLCASSPAGTGGTEAFFGQGTRLTVV.

The chain couples TRBV6-2 or TRBV6-3 to TRBJ1-5; 7 bases align to TRBD1. Germline values: CDR1 MNHEY, CDR2 SVGEGT. Unmatched junction bases numbered 10, after V lost 4 bases and J lost 1 base. CDR3 length: 17 amino acids. The CDR3 protein is CASSSMMTGRSNQPQHF. The CDR3 bases are TGTGCCAGCAGTTCCATGATGACAGGGCGCAGCAATCAGCCCCAGCATTTT.